A selection of T cell receptor beta chains follows, all from one sample in a study of human T cells and chemical hapten exposure. MiXCR was run by TCRdb on the RACE reads, yielding one entry per CDR3 protein. The sample lists under 45,000 distinct CDR3 sequences; about 9.3% were seen once. This specimen was whole blood, taken in connection with sensitization to the hapten diphenylcyclopropenone (DPC). These receptors were taken from a man in his fifties with alopecia areata. Some clones in this sample may be carry-over from other donors' samples. The CDR3 runs from the conserved cysteine through the conserved F or W. A D gene is named only where the DNA matches it firmly. Clone size is shown for a subset of rows, as once, few, many or a class of expanded clone.

>TRBV11-3|TRBJ2-5|NA|NA
CASSSSETQYF
TGTGCCAGCAGCTCCTCGGAGACCCAGTACTTC
>TRBV28|TRBJ1-2|few|TRBD1
CASRRTGGKYGYTF
TGTGCCAGCAGGAGGACAGGGGGAAAATATGGCTACACCTTC
>TRBV28|TRBJ2-7|many|NA
CASTPGSRSYEQYF
TGTGCCAGCACCCCCGGCAGCAGATCCTACGAGCAGTACTTC
>TRBV28|TRBJ2-1|many|NA
CASQDRDYIFF
TGTGCCAGCCAGGACAGGGACTACATTTTCTTC
>TRBV7-9|TRBJ2-4|many|NA
CASTQNVGHLNF
TGTGCCAGCACCCAGAATGTGGGGCATCTTAACTTC
>TRBV29-1|TRBJ2-3|many|TRBD2
CSVASGTRTDTQYF
TGCAGCGTCGCTTCCGGGACTAGAACAGATACGCAGTATTTT
>TRBV7-7|TRBJ2-2|many|NA
CASSLGTNGGELFF
TGTGCCAGCAGCTTAGGGACTAATGGCGGGGAGCTGTTTTTT
>TRBV27|TRBJ2-1|few|NA
CASSLSAGNGVNEQFF
TGTGCCAGCAGTTTATCGGCCGGAAACGGGGTTAATGAGCAGTTCTTC
>TRBV7-2|TRBJ2-7|few|NA
CASSLFFEQYF
TGTGCCAGCAGCTTATTTTTCGAGCAGTACTTC
>TRBV3-1|TRBJ2-7|many|TRBD1
CASSPDGQGGYEQYF
TGTGCCAGCAGCCCCGATGGACAGGGTGGGTACGAGCAGTACTTC
>TRBV7-6|TRBJ2-1|NA|TRBD2
CASSTGLAYNEQFF
TGTGCCAGCAGCACAGGACTAGCCTACAATGAGCAGTTCTTC
>TRBV4-1|TRBJ2-3|many|TRBD2
CASSQRVLADTDTQYF
TGCGCCAGCAGCCAACGTGTTCTAGCGGACACAGATACGCAGTATTTT
>TRBV27|TRBJ2-7|NA|TRBD1
CASRLNRDRARQYF
TGTGCCAGCAGACTCAACCGGGACAGGGCTAGGCAGTACTTC
>TRBV27|TRBJ2-5|few|NA
CASTLPERQETQYF
TGTGCCAGCACCCTCCCTGAGAGGCAAGAGACCCAGTACTTC
>TRBV7-9|TRBJ2-7|many|TRBD2
CASSLAELAGPIEQYF
TGTGCCAGCAGCTTAGCGGAGCTAGCGGGGCCCATCGAGCAGTACTTC
>TRBV12-3/TRBV12-4|TRBJ2-5|many|NA
CASSSPMNPETQYF
TGTGCCAGCAGTTCCCCAATGAACCCTGAGACCCAGTACTTC
>TRBV28|TRBJ2-7|NA|TRBD2
CASSFAGRERNEQYF
TGTGCCAGCAGTTTTGCGGGGCGGGAGCGGAACGAGCAGTACTTC
>TRBV28|TRBJ1-2|NA|NA
CASRNPSEAYGYTF
TGTGCCAGCAGGAACCCCTCTGAGGCGTACGGCTACACCTTC
>TRBV5-1|TRBJ2-1|NA|TRBD2
CASSSSGTSYNEQFF
TGCGCCAGCAGCTCGTCCGGGACTAGCTACAATGAGCAGTTCTTC
>TRBV20-1|TRBJ2-1|NA|TRBD2
CSARDPGTRGLDEQFF
TGCAGTGCTAGAGACCCCGGGACTAGGGGGTTGGATGAGCAGTTCTTC
>TRBV6-1|TRBJ2-5|many|NA
CASWASWAPGTQYF
TGTGCCAGCTGGGCTTCCTGGGCCCCGGGGACCCAGTACTTC
>TRBV30|TRBJ1-5|NA|NA
CAWSKSSSTHSNQPQHF
TGTGCCTGGAGTAAAAGTTCGTCAACTCATAGCAATCAGCCCCAGCATTTT
>TRBV18|TRBJ2-3|many|NA
CASSPTSTDTQYF
TGTGCCAGCTCACCGACTAGCACAGATACGCAGTATTTT
>TRBV27|TRBJ2-1|many|TRBD2
CASSSGRGNEQFF
TGTGCCAGCAGTTCCGGGAGGGGGAATGAGCAGTTCTTC
>TRBV4-1|TRBJ2-7|many|NA
CASSQERLLGYEQYF
TGCGCCAGCAGCCAAGAGAGGTTGTTGGGCTACGAGCAGTACTTC
>TRBV9|TRBJ1-5|NA|NA
CASSADGGPSNQPQHF
TGTGCCAGCAGCGCGGACGGAGGACCGAGCAATCAGCCCCAGCATTTT
>TRBV5-1|TRBJ2-7|few|TRBD1
CASSLQGPNLEQYF
TGCGCCAGCAGCTTACAGGGGCCTAATCTCGAGCAGTACTTC
>TRBV4-1|TRBJ1-6|many|TRBD1
CASSQRQGEASPLHF
TGCGCCAGCAGCCAGAGGCAGGGGGAAGCGTCACCCCTCCACTTT
>TRBV20-1|TRBJ2-1|many|TRBD2
CSAHEGGGSKEQFF
TGCAGTGCTCACGAAGGCGGCGGGAGCAAGGAGCAGTTCTTC
>TRBV7-2|TRBJ1-3|NA|NA
CASSLASGSSGNTIYF
TGTGCCAGCAGCTTAGCGTCAGGAAGCTCTGGAAACACCATATATTTT
>TRBV20-1|TRBJ1-1|many|NA
CSGSQGTNTEAFF
TGCAGTGGGTCTCAGGGGACGAACACTGAAGCTTTCTTT